These 3 T cell receptor beta chains share one sample of origin, sequenced in a study of blood T cell repertoires in COVID-19. Method: immunoSEQ multiplex PCR; TCRdb's copy keeps in-frame clones and lacks some. Of approximately 300,000 clones listed, about nine tenths are singletons. Sequencing was done on a sample of PBMCs or T cells enriched from blood (not recorded which). Receptors were obtained from a woman younger than 30 who had recovered from COVID-19.

This chain joins TRBV5-5 and TRBJ1-6, with 10 bases lining up with TRBD1. CDR1 is SGHKS, CDR2 YYEKEE, per germline (reference sequence). CDR3 length: 14 amino acids. The V segment lost 6 bases and the J segment 13 bases; nucleotides outside the gene matches: 10. CDR3 in amino acids: CASTTGTGDLPLHF. The CDR3 nucleotides read TGTGCCAGCACTACAGGGACAGGGGATCTGCCCCTCCACTTT.

For the CDR3, the DNA is TGTGCCAGCAGCCCGGGGTCCCAAGAGACCCAGTACTTC. Encoded protein: CASSPGSQETQYF. V gene TRBV27 combines with J gene TRBJ2-5; D perhaps matches TRBD2 (5 bases). The length of the CDR3 is 13 residues. V was clipped by 6 bases and J by 1 base, with 9 bases between them. Germline values: CDR1 MNHEY, CDR2 SMNVEV (reference sequence).

This clone was seen a handful of times. The CDR3 nucleotides are TGTGCCAGCAGCTTAGACAGGGTCACCGGGGAGCTGTTTTTT. Translation gives CASSLDRVTGELFF. The chain has TRBV7-9 and TRBJ2-2; D is perhaps TRBD1 (6 bases). CDR3 size: 14 residues. V was shortened by 1 base and J by 4 bases, with 7 bases between the two germline ends. Germline-derived CDR1 and CDR2 are SEHNR and FQNEAQ (reference sequence).